Sequencing of this T cell receptor (beta chain) was carried out in a study of blood T cell repertoires in COVID-19. Profiled with immunoSEQ multiplex PCR; TCRdb holds only in-frame clones, not every one. Of some 150,000 clones in the sample, approximately 86% were seen once. V lost 6 bases, J lost 4 bases, and 9 bases stayed unmatched. Germline values: CDR1 SGHAT, CDR2 FQNNGV. CDR3 length: 15 amino acids. This TCR was recovered from a woman aged 70-85 years with acute or convalescent COVID-19. Sequencing was performed on peripheral blood. The genes are TRBV11-2 and TRBJ1-5, with 7 bases matching TRBD1. CDR3 region: CASSATGARNQPQHF. CDR3 sequence (DNA): TGTGCCAGCAGTGCTACAGGGGCCCGAAATCAGCCCCAGCATTTT.